This entry concerns a single T cell receptor (beta chain). What antigen it recognizes has not been identified. No qualities accompany the bases; no much larger clone lies one base away. This entry is derived from a study of T cell changes during pregnancy in multiple sclerosis (dated by TCRdb to 2018 to 2020). In terms of the full investigation: The study examined how the T cell repertoire changed over the course of pregnancy in women with multiple sclerosis.

The CDR3 spans 11 residues, from the cysteine through the phenylalanine. Of the read, only the CDR3 DNA is kept; its 33 bases are in frame from base 1. V gives up 7 bases and J gives up 3 bases, and the segment between their germline ends measures 7 bases. CDR1 and CDR2, looked up from the germline V gene, are MNHNS and SASEGT. The receptor library was made with the immunoSEQ multiplex PCR assay. The immuneACCESS repertoire file appears here via TCRdb, limited to in-frame rearrangements. These files lack a portion of the clones; in checked studies, under half of the deficit traces to unresolved V genes, and the cause of the others is not known. The sample profile shows about 120,000 clones; 80% to 95% of them were found once. The ten largest clonotypes hold approximately 6.2% of the sample.

The input for sequencing was peripheral blood, taken before pregnancy. The V gene is TRBV6-1 and the J gene is TRBJ2-7, with the identity of the D gene unclear. This TCR came from a female donor with multiple sclerosis, enrolled in a pregnancy study. The nucleotide sequence is given as TGTGCCAGCAATCGAGACTACGAGCAGTACTTC. Translated, this is CASNRDYEQYF.